This note documents a single TCR beta chain sequence. The antigen is unknown. This sample is drawn from a study of OX40 agonist ivuxolimab in advanced cancers. Study overall: Patients were infused with ivuxolimab every 2 weeks at 0.01 to 10 mg/kg. Of mixed ages from roughly 23 to 85 and averaging about 56 years, the group was approximately 80% male.

Study-level findings and limits: Clonal expansion by week 6 occurred in CD4+ and CD8+ blood T cells (at 0.1 to 3.0 mg/kg). The mean number of expanded clones was higher in CD8+ T cells than in CD4+.

Germline loops: CDR1 MNHNS, CDR2 SASEGT. V lost 2 bases and J lost 4, with 14 bases in between. This CDR3 region has 15 residues. The assay was immunoSEQ multiplex PCR, and TCRdb's table has in-frame clones only and misses some. The data contain approximately 60,000 clones, 84% of them singletons. This specimen was CD4+ or CD8+ T cells sorted from blood, taken in a trial of the OX40 agonist ivuxolimab. This rearrangement joins TRBV6-1 to TRBJ1-2; D is unresolved. This TCR was recovered from an adult with an advanced solid tumor such as melanoma, head and neck, liver or kidney cancer. The CDR3 sequence is CASSESSGSIYGYTF. The CDR3 DNA sequence: TGTGCCAGCAGTGAATCTTCGGGCAGCATCTATGGCTACACCTTC.